Shown below are 11 T cell receptor beta chains from a single sample sequenced in a study of blood T cell repertoires in COVID-19. Here immunoSEQ multiplex PCR was the method, and the copy in TCRdb shows in-frame clones only, minus some. The sample includes under 300,000 clones, around 81% of them seen just once. The sequencing input was PBMCs or T cells enriched from blood (not recorded which). The source of these receptors is a middle-aged man who had recovered from COVID-19.

The gene calls are TRBV3-1 (or the pseudogene TRBV3-2) and TRBJ1-2; D ambiguous. This CDR3 has 18 amino acids. The V end lost 5 bases, the J end lost 8 bases, and 30 bases lay between the germline ends. The germline V gene encodes CDR1 LGHDT and CDR2 YNNKEL (reference sequence). The CDR3, as DNA: TGTGCCAGCAGCTTACATCCGGTTGGGCAAGAACCGCTGCGAGGCTACACCTTC. Translation gives CASSLHPVGQEPLRGYTF.

This clone showed up just a few times. The chain recombines TRBV6-4 with TRBJ2-2, with D possibly being TRBD2 (5 bases). From germline, CDR1 is MRHNA and CDR2 SNTAGT. The length of the CDR3 is 14 residues. V was cut by 8 bases and J by 6 bases, with 16 bases left in between. CDR3 nucleotides: TGTGCCAGCTCTCAGCTGGCGGGCGCCGGGGAGCTGTTTTTT. It encodes CASSQLAGAGELFF.

This chain joins TRBV29-1 and TRBJ1-2; perhaps TRBD1 as D (5 bases). Between the trimmed V and J ends, which lost 7 bases and 4 bases, there was a span of 13 bases. Per the germline V gene, CDR1 is SQVTM and CDR2 is ANQGSEA. This CDR3 is built from 12 residues. The CDR3: CSGMTDSYGYTF. The DNA of the CDR3 is TGCAGCGGAATGACAGATAGCTATGGCTACACCTTC.

V is TRBV7-9 and J is TRBJ1-6; 12 positions match TRBD1. There are 15 residues in the CDR3. Germline V lookup: CDR1 SEHNR, CDR2 FQNEAQ (reference sequence). The junction had 3 bases not matched to a gene; V was cut back by 4 bases and J by 8 bases. The chain's CDR3 is CASSSGQGADSPLHF. The CDR3 DNA reads TGTGCCAGCAGCTCGGGACAGGGGGCGGATTCACCCCTCCACTTT.

This chain connects TRBV29-1 to TRBJ1-5; TRBD1 aligns across 8 bases. The CDR3 sequence is 14 residues long. Trimming at V came to 6 bases and at J to 2 bases, leaving 6 bases not matched to a gene. The germline CDR1 and CDR2 sequences are SQVTM and ANQGSEA. This chain's CDR3 is CSVNTGGGNQPQHF. In nucleotides, the CDR3 is TGCAGCGTCAACACAGGGGGTGGCAATCAGCCCCAGCATTTT.

V and J are TRBV30 and TRBJ2-1, with TRBD2 matching 15 bases. Germline V gene sequence: CDR1 GTSNPN, CDR2 SVGIG (reference sequence). J lost 9 bases, V lost 8 bases, and 8 bases had no gene match. The length of the CDR3 is 14 residues. Here the CDR3 DNA reads TGTGCCGGGCGGACTAGCGGGGGGGCGGGTGAGCAGTTCTTC. It codes for CAGRTSGGAGEQFF.

The V and J genes are TRBV15 and TRBJ1-2, with D perhaps matching TRBD1 (6 bases). Trimming stripped 5 bases from V and 7 bases from J, with 14 bases between. Germline CDR1 reads LNHNV; CDR2 reads YYDKDF (reference sequence). The length of the CDR3 is 13 residues. The CDR3: CATSSPGTRGYTF. The CDR3 DNA is TGTGCCACCAGCTCCCCCGGGACACGTGGCTACACCTTC.

The chain links TRBV5-1 to TRBJ1-5; 9 positions agree with TRBD1. Germline assignment: CDR1 SGHRS and CDR2 YFSETQ. The trim removed 3 bases at V and 6 bases at J, leaving 4 bases unmatched. There are 14 residues in the CDR3. The CDR3 region has the DNA TGCGCCAGCAGCTGGACAGGGGAAGGTCAGCCCCAGCATTTT. Its protein product is CASSWTGEGQPQHF.

This clone was observed a handful of times. The V gene is TRBV6-6, the J gene TRBJ1-5; D perhaps matches TRBD1 (5 bases). V was trimmed by 5 bases and J by 3 bases, leaving 20 bases between them. CDR3 length equals 17 residues. The V gene's germline CDR1 is MNHNY and CDR2 SVGAGI (reference sequence). The CDR3 nucleotides are TGTGCCAGCAGTCAGCAGGGCCCCGGCGTTAACAATCAGCCCCAGCATTTT. Its protein is CASSQQGPGVNNQPQHF.

V usage is TRBV7-2 and J usage is TRBJ2-1; no firm D call. The CDR3 is made up of 13 amino acids. Germline V gene lookup returns CDR1 SGHTA and CDR2 FQGNSA. V shed 7 bases and J shed 4 bases, with 11 bases lying between them. The CDR3 protein is CASTPGLYNEQFF. Here the CDR3 DNA reads TGTGCCAGCACCCCCGGTTTATACAATGAGCAGTTCTTC.

The V gene is TRBV5-1, the J gene TRBJ2-2, with TRBD2 identical over 10 bases. J lost 5 bases, V lost 5 bases, and 6 bases had no gene match. The V gene's germline CDR1 is SGHRS and CDR2 YFSETQ. This CDR3 is built from 15 residues. The CDR3 reads CASRLSGRETGELFF. The DNA for the CDR3 is TGCGCCAGCAGACTGAGCGGGAGGGAAACCGGGGAGCTGTTTTTT.